This entry lists 20 T cell receptor beta chains sequenced from one sample in a study of cytomegalovirus exposure and HLA in healthy donors. Primers included in the PCR were 60 Vbeta and 13 Jbeta primers. Produced via immunoSEQ multiplex PCR; TCRdb's table is partial and in-frame only. Among 220,000 or so clones listed, 70% to 80% were seen once. Sequenced material: PBMCs. These receptors were collected from a woman aged 25 to 39 in good health and CMV-seronegative.

This chain connects TRBV7-3 to TRBJ2-1; 8 positions agree with TRBD2. Germline V gene lookup returns CDR1 SGHTA and CDR2 FQGTGA. V gave up 5 bases and J gave up 4 bases; unmatched junction bases: 4. The CDR3 totals 14 residues. The CDR3 here is CASSRASGYNEQFF. DNA for the CDR3: TGTGCCAGCAGCCGGGCTAGCGGGTACAATGAGCAGTTCTTC. Combining the CDR3 with reference TRBV7-3 and TRBJ2-1 gives the whole variable domain GAGVSQTPSNKVTEKGKYVELRCDPISGHTALYWYRQSLGQGPEFLIYFQGTGAADDSGLPNDRFFAVRPEGSVSTLKIQRTERGDSAVYLCASSRASGYNEQFFGPGTRLTVL.

Remarks on this clone: At one boundary the junction diverges from the germline segment, which might be a read error. The chain recombines TRBV7-9 with TRBJ2-7; D is uncertain. This CDR3 contains 13 residues. Germline CDR1 and CDR2: SEHNR and FQNEAQ (reference sequence). The CDR3 here is CSSSARESYEQYF. The CDR3 DNA follows: TGTTCCAGCAGCGCTCGAGAATCCTACGAGCAGTACTTC.

The V call is TRBV19, the J call TRBJ2-1, with a tentative D call TRBD1 (6 bases). The V end was cut by 0 bases, the J end by 8 bases, with 23 bases between. Germline V gene sequence: CDR1 LNHDA, CDR2 SQIVND (reference sequence). CDR3 length equals 18 residues. The CDR3 DNA reads as TGTGCCAGTAGTATAGATCTAATGGGGGCCGTATCCGGATATGAGCAGTTCTTC. Its protein product is CASSIDLMGAVSGYEQFF.

This clone was observed a few times. The rearrangement uses TRBV2 and TRBJ2-2, with D possibly TRBD1 on 6 matching bases. The V and J ends lost 6 bases and 4 bases respectively, with 12 bases between them. CDR3 length: 14 amino acids. CDR1 and CDR2 from the germline V gene are SNHLY and FYNNEI. The CDR3 loop is CASRPTGFTGELFF. Here the CDR3 DNA reads TGTGCCAGCAGACCAACAGGGTTCACCGGGGAGCTGTTTTTT.

Worth noting for this clone: Germline and junction disagree at one end, which may indicate a read error. V is TRBV5-1 and J is TRBJ1-1, with 8 bases fitting TRBD1. The CDR3 loop spans 16 amino acids. The germline gives CDR1 SGHRS, CDR2 YFSETQ. The DNA of the CDR3 is TGTGCCAGCAGCCTCCGCTCTACAGGGGGAGTAACTGAAGCTTTCTTT. It specifies CASSLRSTGGVTEAFF.

The chain recombines TRBV9 with TRBJ2-3, with D possibly being TRBD2 (6 bases). The CDR3 runs to 16 residues. The germline V and J ends were trimmed by 5 bases and 6 bases, with 22 bases remaining between them. Germline V gene data show CDR1 as SGDLS and CDR2 as YYNGEE. CDR3 loop: CASSAEGGKRGDTQYF. Here the CDR3 DNA reads TGTGCCAGCAGTGCCGAGGGCGGGAAGAGGGGTGATACGCAGTATTTT.

V gene TRBV30 combines with J gene TRBJ2-5; no firm D call. The V and J ends lost 3 bases and 5 bases respectively, with 7 bases between them. Germline lookup yields CDR1 GTSNPN and CDR2 SVGIG (reference sequence). CDR3 size: 11 residues. CDR3 in amino acids: CAWRTQETQYF. The CDR3 coding sequence is TGTGCCTGGAGGACTCAGGAGACCCAGTACTTC.

This clone has more than one count but fewer than ten. The V and J genes are TRBV5-6 and TRBJ1-1; no clear D gene. V lost 6 bases and J lost 3, with 9 bases in between. The length of the CDR3 is 12 residues. Germline lookup yields CDR1 SGHDT and CDR2 YYEEEE. The CDR3 region is CASTLQDTEAFF. The DNA of the CDR3 is TGTGCCAGCACCCTGCAGGACACTGAAGCTTTCTTT.

This clone was counted a few times. The chain joins TRBV27 to TRBJ2-1; a possible D gene is TRBD1 (6 bases). This CDR3 comprises 14 residues. Trimming removed 5 bases at V and 2 bases at J, with 10 bases between. Germline CDR1 and CDR2: MNHEY and SMNVEV (reference sequence). CDR3 in amino acids: CASSLEGAYNEQFF. CDR3 nucleotide sequence: TGTGCCAGCAGTCTTGAGGGGGCCTACAATGAGCAGTTCTTC.

V usage is TRBV6-5 and J usage is TRBJ2-7; TRBD1 matches at 9 bases. The CDR3 loop spans 15 amino acids. Germline V gives CDR1 MNHEY, CDR2 SVGAGI. V lost 5 bases to trimming and J lost 2 bases; unmatched junction nucleotides: 7. This CDR3 reads CASSGADRGAYEQYF. In DNA, the CDR3 is TGTGCCAGCAGTGGGGCCGACAGGGGGGCCTACGAGCAGTACTTC.

This clone turned up a few times. The V and J genes are TRBV2 and TRBJ2-3; D is undetermined. V lost 5 bases and J 2 bases, leaving 5 bases between the germline ends. The V gene's germline CDR1 is SNHLY and CDR2 FYNNEI. The CDR3 has 12 residues. CDR3 protein: CASSSYTDTQYF. The CDR3 coding sequence is TGTGCCAGCAGTTCTTACACAGATACGCAGTATTTT.

This CDR3 reads CASSLDRGADTQYF. CDR3 nucleotides: TGTGCCAGCAGCTTAGATCGGGGTGCAGATACGCAGTATTTT. The chain couples TRBV11-3 to TRBJ2-3; a weak D match, TRBD2 (5 bases). The CDR3 extends over 14 amino acids. Germline lookup yields CDR1 SGHNT and CDR2 YENEEA. Trimming left V 0 bases short and J 4 bases short, with 8 bases between.

As concerns this clone: Other nucleotide sequences from this sample produce the same CDR3. This rearrangement joins TRBV19 to TRBJ1-2, with 7 bases aligning to TRBD1. Trimming took 4 bases from V and 4 from J; bases not matched to a gene: 3. Germline CDR1 reads LNHDA; CDR2 reads SQIVND (reference sequence). The CDR3 is 13 amino acids. The CDR3 nucleotides are TGTGCCAGTAGTACCAGACAGGGCTATGGCTACACCTTC. This gives the protein CASSTRQGYGYTF.

This clone was observed a handful of times. V usage is TRBV4-2 and J usage is TRBJ1-2, with D unresolved. The CDR3 is 13 amino acids. Deletions cut 4 bases from V and 7 bases from J, with 13 bases between. CDR1 is LGHNA and CDR2 is YNFKEQ in the germline V gene. CDR3 sequence: CASSLSSPPGYTF. The CDR3 DNA is TGTGCCAGCAGCCTTAGTTCCCCCCCTGGCTACACCTTC.

With respect to this clone: One junction end does not reproduce the germline sequence, and a read error may be involved. The J gene is TRBJ2-1, the V gene TRBV7-9; D is undetermined. Germline V gives CDR1 SEHNR, CDR2 FQNEAQ (reference sequence). This CDR3 spans 10 amino acids. CDR3 in DNA: TGTTCCAGCAGCTTCTCTGAGCAGTTCTTC. Residues: CSSSFSEQFF. The full variable domain, its missing parts supplied by reference TRBV7-9 and TRBJ2-1, is DTGVSQNPRHKITKRGQNVTFRCDPISEHNRLYWYRQTLGQGPEFLTYFQNEAQLEKSRLLSDRFSAERPKGSFSTLEIQRTEQGDSAMYLCSSSFSEQFFGPGTRLTVL.

The genes are TRBV6-5 and TRBJ1-1; no clear D. The CDR3 is made up of 15 amino acids. Germline V gene sequence: CDR1 MNHEY, CDR2 SVGAGI. V was clipped by 6 bases and J by 1 base, with 15 bases between them. CDR3 sequence: CASSRGGLGNTEAFF. In nucleotides, the CDR3 is TGTGCCAGCAGCCGCGGTGGATTAGGGAACACTGAAGCTTTCTTT.

This chain connects TRBV6-5 to TRBJ1-6; D perhaps matches TRBD1 (5 bases). The ends were cut back, 6 bases at V and 5 bases at J, with 11 bases in the middle. CDR1 MNHEY and CDR2 SVGAGI come from the germline V gene. The CDR3 is 14 residues long. The CDR3 DNA is TGTGCCAGCAGGGCGGGACGTCATAATTCACCCCTCCACTTT. Its protein is CASRAGRHNSPLHF.

Of note for this clone: The same CDR3 arises from other DNA sequences in this sample as well. The chain couples TRBV29-1 to TRBJ1-2; no clear D. Deletions cut 8 bases from V and 3 bases from J, with 16 bases between. The CDR3 is made up of 13 amino acids. Germline V gene lookup returns CDR1 SQVTM and CDR2 ANQGSEA. The CDR3 reads CSFGPDGDYGYTF. The CDR3, as DNA: TGCAGCTTTGGACCCGACGGAGACTATGGCTACACCTTC. The full variable domain, completed using reference TRBV29-1 and TRBJ1-2, is SAVISQKPSRDICQRGTSLTIQCQVDSQVTMMFWYRQQPGQSLTLIATANQGSEATYESGFVIDKFPISRPNLTFSTLTVSNMSPEDSSIYLCSFGPDGDYGYTFGSGTRLTVV.

This clone was detected only once. The sample holds other DNA sequences that translate to the same CDR3. The rearrangement uses TRBV2 and TRBJ2-5; 15 bases agree with TRBD2. V was pared by 6 bases and J by 2 bases, with 10 bases of the junction left unmatched. Germline-derived CDR1 and CDR2 are SNHLY and FYNNEI. The CDR3 runs to 18 residues. CDR3 in DNA: TGTGCCAGCAGCGCCCGGACTAGCGGGAGGGCATCGCAAGAGACCCAGTACTTC. This sequence encodes CASSARTSGRASQETQYF.

The chain carries TRBV19 and TRBJ2-7; perhaps TRBD2 as D (6 bases). The CDR3 is 14 residues long. V was shortened by 8 bases and J by 4 bases, with 18 bases between the two germline ends. Germline V gene sequence: CDR1 LNHDA, CDR2 SQIVND (reference sequence). The CDR3 DNA reads as TGTGCCAGTCGCCCTGCGGGGAGCGATTACGAGCAGTACTTC. This encodes CASRPAGSDYEQYF.